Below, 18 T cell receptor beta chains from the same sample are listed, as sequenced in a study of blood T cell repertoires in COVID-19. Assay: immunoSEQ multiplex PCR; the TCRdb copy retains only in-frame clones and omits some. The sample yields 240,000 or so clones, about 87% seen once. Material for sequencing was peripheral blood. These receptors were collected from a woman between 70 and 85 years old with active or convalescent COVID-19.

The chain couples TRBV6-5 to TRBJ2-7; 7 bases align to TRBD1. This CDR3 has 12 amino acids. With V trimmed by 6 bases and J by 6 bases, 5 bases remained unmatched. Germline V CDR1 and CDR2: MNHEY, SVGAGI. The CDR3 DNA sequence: TGTGCCAGCAGACGGGACAGTAGCGAGCAGTACTTC. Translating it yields CASRRDSSEQYF.

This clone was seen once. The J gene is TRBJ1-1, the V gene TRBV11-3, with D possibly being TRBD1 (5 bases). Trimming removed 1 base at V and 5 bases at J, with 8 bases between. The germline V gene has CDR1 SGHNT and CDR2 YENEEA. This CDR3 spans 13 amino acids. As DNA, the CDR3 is TGTGCCAGCAGCTTAGTTCCAGGGACTGAAGCTTTCTTT. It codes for CASSLVPGTEAFF.

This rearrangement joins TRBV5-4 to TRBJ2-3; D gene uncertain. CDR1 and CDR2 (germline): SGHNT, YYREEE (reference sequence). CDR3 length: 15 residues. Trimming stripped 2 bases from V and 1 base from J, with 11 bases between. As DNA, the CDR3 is TGTGCCAGCAGCTTACATGGTGAGGGCACAGATACGCAGTATTTT. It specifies CASSLHGEGTDTQYF. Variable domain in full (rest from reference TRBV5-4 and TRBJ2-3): ETGVTQSPTHLIKTRGQQVTLRCSSQSGHNTVSWYQQALGQGPQFIFQYYREEENGRGNFPPRFSGLQFPNYSSELNVNALELDDSALYLCASSLHGEGTDTQYFGPGTRLTVL.

The CDR3 loop reads CASSRDSLNTEAFF. CDR3 nucleotides: TGTGCCAGCAGCCGGGACAGCCTGAACACTGAAGCTTTCTTT. This sequence joins TRBV6-5 and TRBJ1-1, with 7 bases that match TRBD1. V shed 6 bases, J shed 0 bases, and the junction held 4 bases outside the gene matches. Germline lookup yields CDR1 MNHEY and CDR2 SVGAGI. This CDR3 is 14 amino acids long.

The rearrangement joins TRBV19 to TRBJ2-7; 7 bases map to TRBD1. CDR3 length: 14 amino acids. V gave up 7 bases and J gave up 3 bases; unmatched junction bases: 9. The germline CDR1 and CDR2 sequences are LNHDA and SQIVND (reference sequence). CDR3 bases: TGTGCCAGTACCGGACAGGAAGGGAGCTACGAGCAGTACTTC. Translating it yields CASTGQEGSYEQYF.

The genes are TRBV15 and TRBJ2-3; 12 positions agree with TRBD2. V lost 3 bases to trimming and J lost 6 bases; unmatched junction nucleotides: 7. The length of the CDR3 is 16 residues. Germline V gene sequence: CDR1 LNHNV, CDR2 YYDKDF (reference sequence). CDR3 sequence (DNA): TGTGCCACCAGCAGGGGTGTGACTAGCGGGGGTGATACGCAGTATTTT. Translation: CATSRGVTSGGDTQYF.

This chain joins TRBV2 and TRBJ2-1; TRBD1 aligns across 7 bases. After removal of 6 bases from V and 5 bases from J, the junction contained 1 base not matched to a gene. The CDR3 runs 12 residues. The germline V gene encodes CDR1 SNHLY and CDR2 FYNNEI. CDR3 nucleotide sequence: TGTGCCAGCAGACAGGGGAACAATGAGCAGTTCTTC. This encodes CASRQGNNEQFF.

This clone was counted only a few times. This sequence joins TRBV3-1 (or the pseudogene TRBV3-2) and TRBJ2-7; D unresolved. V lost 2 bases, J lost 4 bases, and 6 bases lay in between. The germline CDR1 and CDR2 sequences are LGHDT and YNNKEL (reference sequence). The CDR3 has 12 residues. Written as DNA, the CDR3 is TGTGCCAGCAGCCAATTCGGGTACGAGCAGTACTTC. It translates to CASSQFGYEQYF.

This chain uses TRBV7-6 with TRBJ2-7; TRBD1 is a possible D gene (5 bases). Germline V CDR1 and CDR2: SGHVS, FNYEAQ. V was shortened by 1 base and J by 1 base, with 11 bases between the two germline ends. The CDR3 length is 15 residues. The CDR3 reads CASSLGGRDSYEQYF. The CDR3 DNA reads TGTGCCAGCAGCTTAGGTGGCAGGGATTCCTACGAGCAGTACTTC.

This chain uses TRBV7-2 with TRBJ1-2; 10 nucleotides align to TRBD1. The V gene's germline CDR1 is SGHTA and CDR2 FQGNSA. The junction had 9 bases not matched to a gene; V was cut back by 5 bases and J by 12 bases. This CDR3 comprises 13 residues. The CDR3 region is CASSPGTGERNTF. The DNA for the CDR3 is TGTGCCAGCAGCCCAGGGACAGGGGAAAGGAACACCTTC.

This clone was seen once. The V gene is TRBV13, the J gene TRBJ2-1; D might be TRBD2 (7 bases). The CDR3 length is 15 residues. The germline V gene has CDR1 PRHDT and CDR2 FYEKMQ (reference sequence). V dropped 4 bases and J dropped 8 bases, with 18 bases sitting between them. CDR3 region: CASSWGGRYNDEQFF. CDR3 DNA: TGTGCCAGCAGCTGGGGGGGCAGGTATAATGATGAGCAGTTCTTC.

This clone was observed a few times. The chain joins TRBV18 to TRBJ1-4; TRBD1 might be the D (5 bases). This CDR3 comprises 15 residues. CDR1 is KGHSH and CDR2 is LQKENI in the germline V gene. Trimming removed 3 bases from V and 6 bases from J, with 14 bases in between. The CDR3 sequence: CASSPAGSLDEKLFF. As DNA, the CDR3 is TGTGCCAGCTCACCGGCAGGGTCCTTGGATGAAAAACTGTTTTTT.

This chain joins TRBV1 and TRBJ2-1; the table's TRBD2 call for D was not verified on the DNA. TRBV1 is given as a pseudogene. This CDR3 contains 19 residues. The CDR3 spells CTSSQDLNREQSSYNEQFF. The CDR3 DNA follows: TGCACCAGCAGCCAAGATCTTAATCGGGAGCAGTCATCCTACAATGAGCAGTTCTTC.

The CDR3 spells CAICKQGLNTEAFF. In nucleotides, the CDR3 is TGTGCCATCTGTAAACAGGGGTTGAACACTGAAGCTTTCTTT. V is TRBV10-3 and J is TRBJ1-1, with TRBD1 identical over 7 bases. Trimming removed 8 bases from V and 0 bases from J; junction bases left unmatched: 6. The CDR3 runs 14 residues. Germline CDR1 ENHRY, CDR2 SYGVKD.

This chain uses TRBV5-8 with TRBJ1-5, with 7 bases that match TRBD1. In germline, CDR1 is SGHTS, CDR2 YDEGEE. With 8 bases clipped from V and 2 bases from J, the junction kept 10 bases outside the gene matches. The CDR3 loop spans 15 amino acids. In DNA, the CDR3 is TGTGCCAGTTCCCGAGGGGGCGTTGGCAATCAGCCCCAGCATTTT. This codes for CASSRGGVGNQPQHF.

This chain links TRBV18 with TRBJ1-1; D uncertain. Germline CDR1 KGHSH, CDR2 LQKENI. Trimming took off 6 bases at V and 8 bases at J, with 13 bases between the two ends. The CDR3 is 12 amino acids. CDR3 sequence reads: CASSQNQQEAFF. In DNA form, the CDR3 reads TGTGCCAGCTCCCAAAATCAACAGGAAGCTTTCTTT.

CDR3 residues: CASSHRGTGGYYTF. DNA for the CDR3: TGTGCCAGCAGCCACCGCGGGACAGGGGGATACTACACCTTC. The rearrangement links TRBV3-1 (or the pseudogene TRBV3-2) to TRBJ1-2, with 11 bases identical to TRBD1. The CDR3 runs 14 residues. Germline lookup yields CDR1 LGHDT and CDR2 YNNKEL (reference sequence). V lost 3 bases and J lost 10; bases outside the gene matches: 7.

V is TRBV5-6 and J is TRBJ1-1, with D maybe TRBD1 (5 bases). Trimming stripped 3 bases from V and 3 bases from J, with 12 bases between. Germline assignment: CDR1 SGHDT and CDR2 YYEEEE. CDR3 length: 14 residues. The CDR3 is CASSYGQVDTEAFF. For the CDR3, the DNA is TGTGCCAGCAGCTACGGACAAGTAGACACTGAAGCTTTCTTT.